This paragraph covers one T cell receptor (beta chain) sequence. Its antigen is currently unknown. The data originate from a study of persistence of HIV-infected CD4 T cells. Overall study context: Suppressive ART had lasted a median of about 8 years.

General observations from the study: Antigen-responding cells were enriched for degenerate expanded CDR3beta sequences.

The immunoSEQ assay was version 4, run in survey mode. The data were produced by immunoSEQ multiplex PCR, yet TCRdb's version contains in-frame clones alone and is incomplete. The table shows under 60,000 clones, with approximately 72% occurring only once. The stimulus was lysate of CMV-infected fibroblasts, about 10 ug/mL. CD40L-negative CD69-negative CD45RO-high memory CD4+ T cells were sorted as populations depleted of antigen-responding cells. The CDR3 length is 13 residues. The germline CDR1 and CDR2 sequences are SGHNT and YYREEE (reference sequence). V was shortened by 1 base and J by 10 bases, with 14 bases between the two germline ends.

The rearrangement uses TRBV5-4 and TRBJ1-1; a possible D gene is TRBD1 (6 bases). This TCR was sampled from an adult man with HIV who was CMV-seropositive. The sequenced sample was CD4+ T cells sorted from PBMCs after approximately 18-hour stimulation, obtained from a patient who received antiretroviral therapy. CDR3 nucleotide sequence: TGTGCCAGCAGCTTGAACACAGGGAGTGTAGCTTTCTTT. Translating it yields CASSLNTGSVAFF.